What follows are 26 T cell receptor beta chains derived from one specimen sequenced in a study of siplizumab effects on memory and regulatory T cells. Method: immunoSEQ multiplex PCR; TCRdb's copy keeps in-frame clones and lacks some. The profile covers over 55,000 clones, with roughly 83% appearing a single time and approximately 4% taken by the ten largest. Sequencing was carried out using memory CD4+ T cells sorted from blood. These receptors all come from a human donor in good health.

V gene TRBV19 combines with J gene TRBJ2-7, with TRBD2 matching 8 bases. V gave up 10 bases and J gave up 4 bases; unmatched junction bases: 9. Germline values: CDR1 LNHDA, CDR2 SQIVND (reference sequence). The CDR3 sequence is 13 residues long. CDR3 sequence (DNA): TGTGCCACCTCTCCAGCGGGAGCGTACGAGCAGTACTTC. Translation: CATSPAGAYEQYF.

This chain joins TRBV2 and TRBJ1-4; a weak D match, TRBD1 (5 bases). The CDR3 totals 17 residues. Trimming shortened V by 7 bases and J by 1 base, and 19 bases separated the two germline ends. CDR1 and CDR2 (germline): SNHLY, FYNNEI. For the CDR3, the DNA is TGTGCCAGCACATTACGGCGATTGGGGGAAACTAATGAAAAACTGTTTTTT. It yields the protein CASTLRRLGETNEKLFF.

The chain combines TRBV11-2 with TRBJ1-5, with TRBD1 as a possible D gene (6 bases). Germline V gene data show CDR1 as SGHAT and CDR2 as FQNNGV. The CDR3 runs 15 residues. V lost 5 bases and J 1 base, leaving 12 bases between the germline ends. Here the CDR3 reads CASSLGGASNQPQHF. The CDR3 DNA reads TGTGCCAGCAGCCTCGGGGGGGCGAGCAATCAGCCCCAGCATTTT.

CDR3 residues: CASGFSQGVREKLFF. Written as DNA, the CDR3 is TGTGCCAGCGGTTTTTCACAGGGGGTTAGAGAAAAACTGTTTTTT. The chain carries TRBV6-1 and TRBJ1-4; TRBD1 matches at 8 bases. The CDR3 is 15 amino acids. The V gene end was trimmed by 8 bases and the J gene end by 8 bases; junction bases not matched to a gene: 13. The germline V gene encodes CDR1 MNHNS and CDR2 SASEGT.

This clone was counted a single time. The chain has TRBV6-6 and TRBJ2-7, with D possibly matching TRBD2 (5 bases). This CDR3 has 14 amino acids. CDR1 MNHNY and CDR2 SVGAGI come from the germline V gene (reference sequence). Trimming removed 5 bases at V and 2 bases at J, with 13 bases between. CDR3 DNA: TGTGCCAGCAGTCCACACCGGGATACCTACGAGCAGTACTTC. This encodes CASSPHRDTYEQYF.

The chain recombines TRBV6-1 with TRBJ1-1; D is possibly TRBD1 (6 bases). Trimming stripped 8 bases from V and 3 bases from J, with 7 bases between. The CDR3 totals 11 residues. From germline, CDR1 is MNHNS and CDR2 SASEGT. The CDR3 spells CASGGYTEAFF. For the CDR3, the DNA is TGTGCCAGCGGGGGCTACACTGAAGCTTTCTTT.

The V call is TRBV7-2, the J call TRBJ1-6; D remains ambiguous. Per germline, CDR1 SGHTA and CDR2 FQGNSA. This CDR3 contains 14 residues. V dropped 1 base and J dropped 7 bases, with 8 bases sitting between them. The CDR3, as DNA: TGTGCCAGCAGCTTAGTTCTTATCAATTCACCCCTCCACTTT. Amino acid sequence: CASSLVLINSPLHF.

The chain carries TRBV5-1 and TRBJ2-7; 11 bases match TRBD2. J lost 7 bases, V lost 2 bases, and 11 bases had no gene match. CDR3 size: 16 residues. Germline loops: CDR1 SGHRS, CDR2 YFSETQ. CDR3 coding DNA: TGCGCCAGCAGCTTTACGGCGGTAGCGGGAGGGGTAGAGCAGTACTTC. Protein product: CASSFTAVAGGVEQYF.

CDR3 DNA sequence: TGTGCCAGCAGCTTGGACGGGACCTACGAGCAGTACTTC. It translates to CASSLDGTYEQYF. The rearrangement joins TRBV5-4 to TRBJ2-7; D may be TRBD2 (5 bases). The CDR3 totals 13 residues. Germline-derived CDR1 and CDR2 are SGHNT and YYREEE (reference sequence). V was clipped by 0 bases and J by 2 bases, with 6 bases between them.

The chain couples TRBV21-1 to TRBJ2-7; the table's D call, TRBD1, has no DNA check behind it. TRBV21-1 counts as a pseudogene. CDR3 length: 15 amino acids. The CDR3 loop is CASSKVNRSSYEQYF. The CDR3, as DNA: TGTGCCAGCAGCAAAGTGAACAGAAGCTCCTACGAGCAGTACTTC.

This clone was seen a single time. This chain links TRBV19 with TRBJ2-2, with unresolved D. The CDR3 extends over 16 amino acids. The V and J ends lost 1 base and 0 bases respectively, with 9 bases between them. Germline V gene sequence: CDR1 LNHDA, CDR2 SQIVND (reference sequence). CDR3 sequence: CASSIGPVANTGELFF. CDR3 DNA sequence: TGTGCCAGTAGTATAGGTCCAGTCGCGAACACCGGGGAGCTGTTTTTT.

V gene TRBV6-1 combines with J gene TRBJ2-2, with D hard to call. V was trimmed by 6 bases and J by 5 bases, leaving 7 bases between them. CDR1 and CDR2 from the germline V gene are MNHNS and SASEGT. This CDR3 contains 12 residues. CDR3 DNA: TGTGCCAGCAGCCTTAGGACCGGGGAGCTGTTTTTT. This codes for CASSLRTGELFF.

This chain's CDR3 is CASSQFAGRDTQYF. DNA for the CDR3: TGTGCCAGCAGCCAATTCGCGGGGAGGGATACGCAGTATTTT. The V and J genes are TRBV7-9 and TRBJ2-3, with D perhaps matching TRBD2 (6 bases). Trimming removed 5 bases at V and 6 bases at J, with 15 bases between. The length of the CDR3 is 14 residues. Germline assignment: CDR1 SEHNR and CDR2 FQNEAQ (reference sequence). Using reference TRBV7-9 and TRBJ2-3 for the parts outside the CDR3, the full variable domain is DTGVSQNPRHKITKRGQNVTFRCDPISEHNRLYWYRQTLGQGPEFLTYFQNEAQLEKSRLLSDRFSAERPKGSFSTLEIQRTEQGDSAMYLCASSQFAGRDTQYFGPGTRLTVL.

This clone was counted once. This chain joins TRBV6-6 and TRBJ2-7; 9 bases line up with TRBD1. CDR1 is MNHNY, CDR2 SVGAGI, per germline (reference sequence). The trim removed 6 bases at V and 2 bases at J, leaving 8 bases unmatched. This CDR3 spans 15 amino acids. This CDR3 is CASRTTGGPTYEQYF. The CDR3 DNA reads TGTGCCAGCAGAACCACAGGGGGCCCCACCTACGAGCAGTACTTC.

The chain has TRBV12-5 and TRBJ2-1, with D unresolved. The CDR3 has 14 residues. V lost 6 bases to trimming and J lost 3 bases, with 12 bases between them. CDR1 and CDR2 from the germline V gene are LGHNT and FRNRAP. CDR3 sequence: CASGPRLDYNEQFF. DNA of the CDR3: TGTGCTAGTGGCCCACGACTGGACTACAATGAGCAGTTCTTC.

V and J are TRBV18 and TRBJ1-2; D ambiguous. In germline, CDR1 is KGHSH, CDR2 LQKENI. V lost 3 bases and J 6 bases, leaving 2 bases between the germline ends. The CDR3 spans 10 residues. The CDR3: CASSPDGYTF. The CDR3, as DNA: TGTGCCAGCTCACCCGATGGCTACACCTTC.

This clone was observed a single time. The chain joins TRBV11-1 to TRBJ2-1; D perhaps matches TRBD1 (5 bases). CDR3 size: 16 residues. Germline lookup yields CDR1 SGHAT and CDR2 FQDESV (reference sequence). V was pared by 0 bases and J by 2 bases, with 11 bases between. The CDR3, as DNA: TGTGCCAGCAGCTTAGCATCCAGGGCAACCTACAATGAGCAGTTCTTC. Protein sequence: CASSLASRATYNEQFF.

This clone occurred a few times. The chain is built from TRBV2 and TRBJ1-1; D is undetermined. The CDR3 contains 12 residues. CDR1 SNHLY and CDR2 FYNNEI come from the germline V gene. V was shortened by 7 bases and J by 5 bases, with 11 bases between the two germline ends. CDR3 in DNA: TGTGCCAGCAACGTGCGAGGGACTGAAGCTTTCTTT. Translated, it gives CASNVRGTEAFF.

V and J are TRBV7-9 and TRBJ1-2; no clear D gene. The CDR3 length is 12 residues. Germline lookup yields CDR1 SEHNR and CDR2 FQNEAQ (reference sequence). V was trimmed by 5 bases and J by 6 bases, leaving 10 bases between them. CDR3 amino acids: CASSPISHGYTF. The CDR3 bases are TGTGCCAGCAGCCCTATTTCGCATGGCTACACCTTC. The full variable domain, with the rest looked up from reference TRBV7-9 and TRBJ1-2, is DTGVSQNPRHKITKRGQNVTFRCDPISEHNRLYWYRQTLGQGPEFLTYFQNEAQLEKSRLLSDRFSAERPKGSFSTLEIQRTEQGDSAMYLCASSPISHGYTFGSGTRLTVV.

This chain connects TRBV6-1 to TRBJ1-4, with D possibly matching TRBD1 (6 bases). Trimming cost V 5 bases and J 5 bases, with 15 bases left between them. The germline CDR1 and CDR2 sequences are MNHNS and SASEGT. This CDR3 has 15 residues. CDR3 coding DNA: TGTGCCAGCAGTCAGAAGACAGGCAGCAATGAAAAACTGTTTTTT. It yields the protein CASSQKTGSNEKLFF.

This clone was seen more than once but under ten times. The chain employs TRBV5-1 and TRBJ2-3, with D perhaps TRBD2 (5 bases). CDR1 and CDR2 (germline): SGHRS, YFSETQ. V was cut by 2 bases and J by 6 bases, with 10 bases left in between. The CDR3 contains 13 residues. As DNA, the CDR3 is TGCGCCAGCAGCTTACGACCGGGGGATACGCAGTATTTT. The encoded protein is CASSLRPGDTQYF.

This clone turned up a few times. CDR3 sequence (DNA): TGTGCCACCGGCAAGCTGAACACTGAAGCTTTCTTT. Protein sequence: CATGKLNTEAFF. The rearrangement uses TRBV13 and TRBJ1-1; D is unresolved. The V and J ends lost 10 bases and 0 bases respectively, with 9 bases between them. This CDR3 region has 12 residues. Germline CDR1 and CDR2: PRHDT and FYEKMQ (reference sequence).

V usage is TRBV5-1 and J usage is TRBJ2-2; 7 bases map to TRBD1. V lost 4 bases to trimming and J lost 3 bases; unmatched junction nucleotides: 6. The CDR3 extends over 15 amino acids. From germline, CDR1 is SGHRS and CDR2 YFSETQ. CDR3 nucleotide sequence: TGCGCCAGCAGCACGGGACAGTGGGACACCGGGGAGCTGTTTTTT. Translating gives CASSTGQWDTGELFF. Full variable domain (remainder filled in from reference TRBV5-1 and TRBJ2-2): KAGVTQTPRYLIKTRGQQVTLSCSPISGHRSVSWYQQTPGQGLQFLFEYFSETQRNKGNFPGRFSGRQFSNSRSEMNVSTLELGDSALYLCASSTGQWDTGELFFGEGSRLTVL.

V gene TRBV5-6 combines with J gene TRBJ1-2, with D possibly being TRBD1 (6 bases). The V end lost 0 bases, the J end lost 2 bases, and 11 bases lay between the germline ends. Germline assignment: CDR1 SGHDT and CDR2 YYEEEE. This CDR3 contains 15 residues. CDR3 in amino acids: CASSLARQDNYGYTF. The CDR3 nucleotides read TGTGCCAGCAGCTTGGCCCGACAGGACAACTATGGCTACACCTTC.

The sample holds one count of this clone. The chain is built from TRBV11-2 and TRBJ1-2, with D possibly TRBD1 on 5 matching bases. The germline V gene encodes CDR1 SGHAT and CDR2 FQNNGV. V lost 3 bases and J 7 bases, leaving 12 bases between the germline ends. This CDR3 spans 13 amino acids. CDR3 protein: CASSLGDSGGYTF. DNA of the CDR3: TGTGCCAGCAGCTTGGGGGACTCCGGTGGCTACACCTTC.

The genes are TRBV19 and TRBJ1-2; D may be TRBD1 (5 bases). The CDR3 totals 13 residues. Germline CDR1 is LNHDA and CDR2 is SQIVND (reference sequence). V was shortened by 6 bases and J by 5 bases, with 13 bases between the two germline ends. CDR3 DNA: TGTGCCAGTAGCTCGGGACTGAAATATGGCTACACCTTC. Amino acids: CASSSGLKYGYTF. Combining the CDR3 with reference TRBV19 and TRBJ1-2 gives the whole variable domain DGGITQSPKYLFRKEGQNVTLSCEQNLNHDAMYWYRQDPGQGLRLIYYSQIVNDFQKGDIAEGYSVSREKKESFPLTVTSAQKNPTAFYLCASSSGLKYGYTFGSGTRLTVV.